This TCR beta chain came from a study of beta chain features in type 1 diabetes. This clone was seen a few times. Isolated RNA was reverse transcribed in full, so expressed TCRB transcripts were sequenced. Method: immunoSEQ multiplex PCR; TCRdb's copy keeps in-frame clones and lacks some. This table holds 330,000 or so clones, about 19% found once. The sequence was obtained from a woman aged 18-30 years in good health. Sequenced: naive CD4+ T cells from blood.

The CDR3 protein is CASSLGTENSPLHF. CDR3 DNA sequence: TGCGCCAGCAGCTTGGGGACAGAGAATTCACCCCTCCACTTT. The chain links TRBV5-1 to TRBJ1-6; perhaps TRBD1 as D (6 bases). This CDR3 region has 14 residues. The V gene's germline CDR1 is SGHRS and CDR2 YFSETQ. Trimming pared 0 bases from V and 7 bases from J, leaving 8 bases between.